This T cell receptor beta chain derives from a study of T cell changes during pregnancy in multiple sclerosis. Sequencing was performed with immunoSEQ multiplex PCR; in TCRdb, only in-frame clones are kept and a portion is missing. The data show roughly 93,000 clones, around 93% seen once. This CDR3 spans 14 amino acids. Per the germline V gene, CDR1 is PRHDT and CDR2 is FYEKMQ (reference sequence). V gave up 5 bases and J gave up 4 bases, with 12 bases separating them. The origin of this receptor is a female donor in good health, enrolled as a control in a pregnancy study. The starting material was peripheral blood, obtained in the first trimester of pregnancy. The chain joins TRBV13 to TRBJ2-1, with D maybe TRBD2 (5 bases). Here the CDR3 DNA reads TGTGCCAGCAGCCTCGCAGCGGATTACAATGAGCAGTTCTTC. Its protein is CASSLAADYNEQFF.